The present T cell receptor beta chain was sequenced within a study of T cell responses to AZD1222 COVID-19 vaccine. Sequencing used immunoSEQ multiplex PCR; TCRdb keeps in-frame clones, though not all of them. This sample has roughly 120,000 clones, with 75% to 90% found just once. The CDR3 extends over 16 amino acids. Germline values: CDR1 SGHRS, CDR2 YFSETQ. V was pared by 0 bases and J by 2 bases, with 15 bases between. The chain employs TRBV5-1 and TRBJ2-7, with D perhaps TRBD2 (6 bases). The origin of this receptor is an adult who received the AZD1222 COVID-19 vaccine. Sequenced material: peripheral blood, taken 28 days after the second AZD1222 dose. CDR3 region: CASSLERRGGAYEQYF. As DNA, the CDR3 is TGCGCCAGCAGCTTGGAACGGCGGGGTGGGGCCTACGAGCAGTACTTC.